This TCR beta chain is drawn from a study of blood T cells in healthy people across ages. Trimming at V came to 6 bases and at J to 0 bases, leaving 6 bases not matched to a gene. CDR3 length equals 16 residues. Germline CDR1 SNHLY, CDR2 FYNNEI. The donors, all healthy, were Caucasians living in Russia, aged roughly 6 to 100. Every sample yielded at least 6.5 million isolated PBMCs. With a J-beta primer mix and a sample-barcoded 5' primer, a second PCR ran roughly 6 to 11 cycles. TCRdb called the 5' RACE reads again in MiXCR, with one record for every CDR3 protein. In the table there are around 820,000 distinct CDR3 sequences, 25% of which are singletons. Study-level findings and limits: Researchers judged that diversity estimates from one million T cells fell short of true values.

This clonotype was counted a few times. Antigen unknown. This same sample was also taken into another study, of T cells of mothers and their children.

The receptor was isolated from a boy younger than 18 in good health. V gene TRBV2 combines with J gene TRBJ2-5; TRBD2 aligns across 11 bases. The sequenced material came from blood. The CDR3 DNA reads TGTGCCAGCAGCCTTCAGACTAGCGGGAACCAAGAGACCCAGTACTTC. Amino acid sequence: CASSLQTSGNQETQYF.